This T cell receptor (beta chain) was found in a study of PD-1 blockade in classical Hodgkin lymphoma (dated by TCRdb to 2018 to 2020). Study-wide context: Nivolumab dosing was 3 mg/kg intravenously every 2 weeks, continuing until either disease progression or unacceptable toxicity. The study used TCR beta sequencing and CyTOF to define a peripheral blood immune signature of response to PD-1 blockade in classical Hodgkin lymphoma. The paper's findings and limits, for the study overall: Baseline TCR diversity was reported to be lower in newly diagnosed patients than in healthy donors and to be lower still in relapsed/refractory patients. Baseline diversity similar to that of newly diagnosed patients was observed in trial patients achieving complete response, whereas significantly lower diversity was observed in partial responders and progressors. Diversity was lower in patients who began nivolumab less than 1 year after ASCT, so these patients were left out of later analyses to avoid confounding by immune reconstitution. A significant rise by C4D1 was seen in CD4+ but not CD8+ TCR diversity (p=0.0027 vs p=0.16), with the rise being most apparent in complete responders (p=0.02). The study was limited to a single clinical trial cohort, and causes of repertoire differences, possibly disease activity or prior therapy, remained undefined.

On this clone: What antigen it recognizes has not been identified. No base quality values were provided; no much bigger clone lies one nucleotide off.

The Qiagen DNeasy kit was used to extract genomic DNA from unsorted PBMCs and from the negatively selected CD4+ and CD8+ fractions. TCR beta CDR3 regions were subjected to amplification by immunoSEQ multiplex PCR with primers that anneal to V and J segments. A synthetic immune receptor repertoire was used to minimize amplification bias, and any residual bias was removed computationally once sequencing was done. Regarding the original processing steps: Repertoire diversity was quantified as the Shannon entropy index using custom Python scripts. The unsorted, CD4+ and CD8+ repertoires were each analyzed separately, with the exception of combined analyses, where CD4+ and CD8+ sequences were merged in silico. Clonal expansion was defined as at least a 2-fold frequency increase after treatment relative to C1D1, with a pseudocount of 0.5 for undetected baseline clones. Singleton clones were defined as clones with 0 or 1 copy at C1D1, and non-singleton clones were defined as clones with 2 or more copies. Clones expanded in unsorted samples were labelled as CD4+, CD8+ or unknown by matching protein sequences in sorted samples from the same patient. Diversity changes from C1D1 to C4D1 were tested in paired samples using Wilcoxon tests. This is the immuneACCESS table as TCRdb keeps it, with only in-frame sequences that have V and J called. A part of the clones is gone; compared with another copy, unresolved V genes explain less than half, and the rest is unexplained. Clone size and V and J calls were adopted from that table, with D and trimming inferred from the DNA. The sample table contains about 17,000 clones; only one count was recorded for under 85% of them. Of the sample, over 3.5% is held by the ten largest clones.

Trimming removed 5 bases from V and 5 bases from J; the gene matches leave 11 bases unexplained. Its CDR3 holds 15 amino acids, cysteine through phenylalanine. The kept DNA is CDR3 alone, 45 bases in frame from the first base. Per the germline V gene (reference sequence), MNHEY is the CDR1 and SMNVEV is the CDR2. The time point label, read with the paper, signifies: cycle 1 day 1 (C1D1), immediately before nivolumab initiation. All trial patients had relapsed after autologous stem cell transplantation, with cohorts A, B and C differing in prior brentuximab vedotin exposure. The trial cohort included 50 to 70 patients with relapsed/refractory classical Hodgkin lymphoma, and each patient had a best overall response of complete response, partial response or progressive disease. Trial patients were treated with single-agent nivolumab in the multi-cohort phase II CheckMate 205 trial. An independent review committee assessed best overall response by applying the 2007 International Working Group response criteria. Trial PBMCs were collected just before the start of nivolumab (C1D1) and during therapy at cycle 2 day 1 and cycle 4 day 1. Peripheral blood was collected in 8 mL Vacutainer Cell Preparation Tubes, from which PBMCs were isolated by centrifugation and then cryopreserved.

This receptor chain uses TRBV27 and TRBJ2-5, and TRBD1 matches 7 of the central bases. The source material was peripheral blood mononuclear cells (PBMCs), sampled at baseline. This TCR was sampled from a human donor with classical Hodgkin lymphoma. The CDR3 protein: CASSTIDRAGETQYF. The sequenced DNA is TGTGCCAGCAGTACCATAGACAGGGCTGGGGAGACCCAGTACTTC.